One sample yielded the 2 T cell receptor beta chains listed below, sequenced in a study of shared T cell receptors in the human thymus. Libraries were prepared by immunoSEQ multiplex PCR; TCRdb keeps only in-frame clonotypes and omits some of them. The sample consists of roughly 710,000 clones, approximately 83% of them appearing once. Separately, the same data were catalogued under a study of human thymus T cells.

Sequenced input: thymocytes. These receptor sequences come from a girl under three years old with a congenital heart defect.

V gene TRBV19 combines with J gene TRBJ1-6; D remains unclear. This CDR3 is built from 12 residues. Per the germline V gene, CDR1 is LNHDA and CDR2 is SQIVND (reference sequence). Deletions cut 4 bases from V and 8 bases from J, with 6 bases between. In DNA, the CDR3 is TGTGCCAGTAGTACTCCCGATTCACCCCTCCACTTT. Translated: CASSTPDSPLHF.

The chain recombines TRBV27 with TRBJ2-1, with 11 bases fitting TRBD2. Trimming at V came to 4 bases and at J to 5 bases, leaving 7 bases not matched to a gene. Per the germline V gene, CDR1 is MNHEY and CDR2 is SMNVEV (reference sequence). There are 16 residues in the CDR3. The CDR3 loop is CASSSHSGGAHNEQFF. The CDR3 DNA sequence: TGTGCCAGCAGTTCCCATAGCGGGGGGGCCCACAATGAGCAGTTCTTC.